This T cell receptor (beta chain) was documented in a study of T-cell reconstitution after alpha-beta-depleted transplantation in children. Study-wide points: T-cell counts and diversity at one year following transplant were attributed mainly to newly produced T cells. There were some patients whose high TCRbeta diversity at day 60 came from surviving recipient T cells and thymic progenitors. The origin of alpha-beta T cells about two months after transplant was reportedly several hundred expanded graft clones.

This clonotype was counted at least ten times. Antigen: not known. The V end lost 5 bases, the J end lost 5 bases, and 11 bases lay between the germline ends. Germline values: CDR1 SGHRS, CDR2 YFSETQ. This CDR3 region has 14 residues. Construction of the TCRbeta library involved unique molecular identifiers. TCRdb re-called the PCR reads with MiXCR, one entry per CDR3 protein. Of more than 120,000 distinct CDR3 sequences in the sample, 8.5% to 10% were seen once. This clonotype was sampled from a female patient aged 2 to 10 who had a stem cell transplant for congenital amegakaryocytic thrombocytopenia, so the T cells may come from the graft donor. The starting material was PBMCs, mostly from graft donor cells, obtained 180 days after TCRalphabeta/CD19-depleted stem cell transplant. The chain couples TRBV5-1 to TRBJ1-6; D gene ambiguous. The CDR3 spells CASRRAGNNSPLHF. The CDR3 DNA is TGCGCCAGCAGGCGGGCTGGGAATAATTCACCCCTCCACTTT.